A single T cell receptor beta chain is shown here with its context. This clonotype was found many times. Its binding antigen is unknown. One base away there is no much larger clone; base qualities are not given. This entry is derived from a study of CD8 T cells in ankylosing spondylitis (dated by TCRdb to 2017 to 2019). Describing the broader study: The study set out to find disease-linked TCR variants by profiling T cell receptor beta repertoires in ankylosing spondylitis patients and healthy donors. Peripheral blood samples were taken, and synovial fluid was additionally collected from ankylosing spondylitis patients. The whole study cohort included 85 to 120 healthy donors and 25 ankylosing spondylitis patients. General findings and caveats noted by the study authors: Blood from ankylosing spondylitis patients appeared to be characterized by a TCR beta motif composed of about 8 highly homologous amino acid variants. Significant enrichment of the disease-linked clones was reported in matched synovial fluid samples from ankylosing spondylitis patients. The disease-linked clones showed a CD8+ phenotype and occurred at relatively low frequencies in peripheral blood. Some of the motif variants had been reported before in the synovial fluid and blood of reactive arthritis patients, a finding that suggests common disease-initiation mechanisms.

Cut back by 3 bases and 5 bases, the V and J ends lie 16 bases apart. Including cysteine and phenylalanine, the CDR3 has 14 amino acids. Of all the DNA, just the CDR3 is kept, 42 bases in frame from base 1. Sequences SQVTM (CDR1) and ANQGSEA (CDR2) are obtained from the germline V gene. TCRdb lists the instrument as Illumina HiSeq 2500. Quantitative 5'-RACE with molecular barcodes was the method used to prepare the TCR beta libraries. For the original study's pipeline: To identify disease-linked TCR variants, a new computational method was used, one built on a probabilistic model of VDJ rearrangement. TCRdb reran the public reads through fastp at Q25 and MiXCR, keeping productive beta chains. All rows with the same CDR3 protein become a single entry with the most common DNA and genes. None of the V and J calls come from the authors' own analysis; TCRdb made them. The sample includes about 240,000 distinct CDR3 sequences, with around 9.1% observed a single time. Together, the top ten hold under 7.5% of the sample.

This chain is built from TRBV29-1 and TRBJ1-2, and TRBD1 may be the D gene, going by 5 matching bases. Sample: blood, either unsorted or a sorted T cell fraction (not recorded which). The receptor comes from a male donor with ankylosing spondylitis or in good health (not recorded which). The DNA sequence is TGCAGCGTTGAGCCGGGCGGGGGGGGATATGGCTACACCTTC. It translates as CSVEPGGGGYGYTF.